The 32 T cell receptor beta chains given below trace back to one sample, sequenced in a study of T-cell memory formation after mild COVID-19. In TCRdb, the 5' RACE reads were re-called with MiXCR into one record per CDR3 protein. Here the sample spans about 140,000 distinct CDR3 sequences, around 14% being singletons. Sequenced: PBMCs or a T cell subset sorted from them (not recorded which). The receptor set was obtained from an adult woman who had mild COVID-19 (a few samples of this study predate the infection). Cell type and time point are not known.

The chain recombines TRBV5-1 with TRBJ2-7; either TRBD1 or TRBD2 may fit D (6 bases each). Trimming cost V 0 bases and J 7 bases, with 17 bases left between them. This CDR3 region has 15 residues. CDR1 SGHRS and CDR2 YFSETQ come from the germline V gene. As DNA, the CDR3 is TGCGCCAGCAGCTTGGCCGGGGGCACCTCCGAGGAGCAGTACTTC. It encodes CASSLAGGTSEEQYF.

The sample holds a few counts of this clonotype. The chain has TRBV7-9 and TRBJ2-7; 7 bases fit TRBD1. After removal of 4 bases from V and 3 bases from J, the junction contained 6 bases not matched to a gene. The CDR3 length is 14 residues. Germline V gives CDR1 SEHNR, CDR2 FQNEAQ (reference sequence). The CDR3 DNA is TGTGCCAGCAGCTCCGGGACAGTACTCTACGAGCAGTACTTC. It translates to CASSSGTVLYEQYF.

This clonotype was seen a handful of times. The chain has TRBV9 and TRBJ1-2, with D perhaps matching TRBD1 (6 bases). The V gene's germline CDR1 is SGDLS and CDR2 YYNGEE. The CDR3 totals 12 residues. Trimming stripped 5 bases from V and 9 bases from J, with 14 bases between. The CDR3 spells CASSDQGNRYTF. The CDR3 nucleotides read TGTGCCAGCAGTGACCAGGGGAATCGCTACACCTTC.

This sequence joins TRBV12-3 or TRBV12-4 and TRBJ2-1; D not resolved. V lost 6 bases and J 0 bases, leaving 12 bases between the germline ends. The CDR3 runs 15 residues. Written as DNA, the CDR3 is TGTGCCAGCAGCACCCACAGACCCTCCTACAATGAGCAGTTCTTC. This encodes CASSTHRPSYNEQFF.

This clonotype was picked up a small number of times. No DNA is shown, since the ends of the CDR3 on it are uncertain; the CDR3 is the one TCRdb lists. The chain couples TRBV12-3 or TRBV12-4 to TRBJ2-1; whether TRBD2, the table's D call, matches the DNA was not checked. The CDR3 numbers 15 amino acids, ends counted. The CDR3 loop reads CASSWGFGTSGGKFF.

There are a few counts of this clonotype. V is TRBV19 and J is TRBJ2-6, with D uncertain. Per germline, CDR1 LNHDA and CDR2 SQIVND (reference sequence). The CDR3 loop spans 16 amino acids. Trimming took off 6 bases at V and 5 bases at J, with 17 bases between the two ends. CDR3 DNA: TGTGCCAGTAGGAACAGCGAACCTCCCCGGGCCAACGTCCTGACTTTC. Translated, it gives CASRNSEPPRANVLTF.

This clonotype has more than one count but fewer than ten. The CDR3 region is CASSPPSDSYEQYF. CDR3 nucleotide sequence: TGTGCCAGCTCACCACCTAGCGACTCCTACGAGCAGTACTTC. The rearrangement links TRBV18 to TRBJ2-7; tentative D call: TRBD2 (5 bases). This CDR3 contains 14 residues. Per germline, CDR1 KGHSH and CDR2 LQKENI. Deletions cut 0 bases from V and 0 bases from J, with 6 bases between.

This clonotype has more than one count but fewer than ten. The V call is TRBV7-9, the J call TRBJ2-3; 9 positions match TRBD2. In germline, CDR1 is SEHNR, CDR2 FQNEAQ (reference sequence). V shed 11 bases and J 3 bases; nucleotides not matched to a gene: 12. This CDR3 spans 15 amino acids. This chain's CDR3 is CASSPLLAGTDTQYF. CDR3 nucleotide sequence: TGTGCCTCCTCGCCTCTTCTAGCGGGGACAGATACGCAGTATTTT.

This clonotype was counted only a few times. The gene calls are TRBV4-1 and TRBJ1-4; perhaps TRBD1 as D (5 bases). CDR3 size: 14 residues. Per germline, CDR1 MGHRA and CDR2 YSYEKL. The V end lost 0 bases, the J end lost 6 bases, and 8 bases lay between the germline ends. The CDR3 sequence is CASSQEGTDEKLFF. The CDR3 DNA is TGCGCCAGCAGCCAAGAAGGGACGGATGAAAAACTGTTTTTT.

This clonotype was recorded many times. The V gene is TRBV12-3 or TRBV12-4, the J gene TRBJ2-7, with D possibly matching TRBD1 (5 bases). Trimming pared 3 bases from V and 3 bases from J, leaving 12 bases between. The CDR3 has 14 amino acids. This CDR3 reads CASSFWAGNYEQYF. DNA for the CDR3: TGTGCCAGCAGTTTCTGGGCAGGGAACTACGAGCAGTACTTC.

The J gene is TRBJ2-3, the V gene TRBV30; D might be TRBD2 (6 bases). V was clipped by 3 bases and J by 5 bases, with 18 bases between them. CDR3 length equals 15 residues. In germline, CDR1 is GTSNPN, CDR2 SVGIG (reference sequence). CDR3 DNA sequence: TGTGCCTGGAGCGAGCCCCCGGGACTCCAAGATACGCAGTATTTT. Its protein is CAWSEPPGLQDTQYF. Filled out from reference TRBV30 and TRBJ2-3, the complete variable domain reads SQTIHQWPATLVQPVGSPLSLECTVEGTSNPNLYWYRQAAGRGLQLLFYSVGIGQISSEVPQNLSASRPQDRQFILSSKKLLLSDSGFYLCAWSEPPGLQDTQYFGPGTRLTVL.

This clonotype was observed a handful of times. The V gene is TRBV21-1, the J gene TRBJ1-2. TRBV21-1 is reported as a pseudogene. This CDR3 is 12 amino acids long. CDR3 bases: TGTGCCAGCAAGGGAGGGGGTCGAGGCTACACCTTC. Amino acid sequence: CASKGGGRGYTF.

This clonotype was observed a few times. J is TRBJ2-2 and V is TRBV27; D possibly uses TRBD1 or TRBD2 (5 bases each). The CDR3 is 14 residues long. Germline CDR1 is MNHEY and CDR2 is SMNVEV (reference sequence). Trimming cost V 6 bases and J 3 bases, with 11 bases left between them. This CDR3 is CASRQGSDTGELFF. The CDR3 nucleotides read TGTGCCAGCAGGCAGGGTAGCGACACCGGGGAGCTGTTTTTT.

This clonotype was found once. The genes are TRBV4-3 and TRBJ2-7; 8 bases agree with TRBD2. The J segment lost 3 bases and the V segment lost 0 bases, leaving 4 bases of the junction unmatched. The CDR3 runs to 15 residues. Per the germline V gene, CDR1 is LGHNA and CDR2 is YSLEER. CDR3 residues: CASSQEGLGHYEQYF. Here the CDR3 DNA reads TGCGCCAGCAGCCAAGAGGGACTAGGTCACTACGAGCAGTACTTC.

This clonotype came up a few times. V and J are TRBV24-1 and TRBJ2-1, with 9 bases lining up with TRBD2. Germline CDR1 is KGHDR and CDR2 is SFDVKD. The CDR3 loop spans 16 amino acids. With V trimmed by 1 base and J by 5 bases, 5 bases remained unmatched. This CDR3 reads CATSDLPRTSDNEQFF. The CDR3 bases are TGTGCCACCAGTGATTTACCCCGGACTAGCGACAATGAGCAGTTCTTC.

This clonotype has only a few counts. This chain uses TRBV5-5 with TRBJ1-1, with D maybe TRBD1 (5 bases). Germline assignment: CDR1 SGHKS and CDR2 YYEKEE (reference sequence). Trimming removed 6 bases from V and 7 bases from J, with 10 bases in between. This CDR3 has 11 residues. The DNA for the CDR3 is TGTGCCAGCAACCGGGGCGGTGAAGCTTTCTTT. Translation gives CASNRGGEAFF.

This rearrangement joins TRBV5-1 to TRBJ2-1; 12 bases line up with TRBD2. V dropped 4 bases and J dropped 8; count of bases not matched to a gene: 7. Germline lookup yields CDR1 SGHRS and CDR2 YFSETQ. The CDR3 length is 15 residues. The DNA for the CDR3 is TGCGCCAGCAGCATACTAGCGGGAGGTGGAGATGAGCAGTTCTTC. This sequence encodes CASSILAGGGDEQFF.

This clonotype was seen ten or more times. The chain combines TRBV27 with TRBJ2-1, with 8 nucleotides matching TRBD2. The CDR3 contains 12 residues. The trim removed 10 bases at V and 15 bases at J, leaving 14 bases unmatched. Per the germline V gene, CDR1 is MNHEY and CDR2 is SMNVEV (reference sequence). CDR3 in DNA: TGTGCCACCGGGACTAGAGGGGGGGGTCGGTTCTTC. Amino acids: CATGTRGGGRFF.

This clonotype has a single count. The chain links TRBV5-1 to TRBJ1-1, with a possible D match to TRBD1 (5 bases). CDR3 length: 13 residues. V was cut by 4 bases and J by 7 bases, with 14 bases left in between. Per the germline V gene, CDR1 is SGHRS and CDR2 is YFSETQ. The CDR3 DNA is TGCGCCAGCAGCAGGCGCGGGGGGAATGAAGCTTTCTTT. This translates into CASSRRGGNEAFF.

This chain joins TRBV9 and TRBJ2-7; 16 positions agree with TRBD2. This CDR3 contains 18 residues. CDR1 is SGDLS, CDR2 YYNGEE, per germline. V lost 3 bases, J lost 2 bases, and 8 bases stayed unmatched. The CDR3 here is CASSESGLAGGPPYEQYF. The CDR3 nucleotides read TGTGCCAGCAGCGAGTCGGGACTAGCGGGAGGGCCTCCCTACGAGCAGTACTTC.

This clonotype was seen many times. The CDR3 sequence is CSARGFDGRTDTQYF. The CDR3 DNA follows: TGCAGTGCTAGAGGGTTCGATGGCCGCACAGATACGCAGTATTTT. The chain carries TRBV20-1 and TRBJ2-3; no definite D call. The germline V and J ends were trimmed by 1 base and 1 base, with 12 bases remaining between them. Germline V lookup: CDR1 DFQATT, CDR2 SNEGSKA (reference sequence). The CDR3 consists of 15 residues.

CDR3: CASTVGLQETQYF. The CDR3 DNA follows: TGTGCCAGTACCGTCGGACTTCAAGAGACCCAGTACTTC. This rearrangement joins TRBV6-5 to TRBJ2-5, with D possibly being TRBD2 (5 bases). This CDR3 has 13 amino acids. The germline gives CDR1 MNHEY, CDR2 SVGAGI. V was cut by 9 bases and J by 2 bases, with 13 bases left in between.

The chain uses TRBV7-9 and TRBJ1-1, with 7 bases matching TRBD1. The CDR3 sequence is 15 residues long. In germline, CDR1 is SEHNR, CDR2 FQNEAQ (reference sequence). The V and J ends lost 4 bases and 3 bases, in that order; junction bases with no gene match: 8. CDR3 DNA sequence: TGTGCCAGCAGCTCGTTTCGGGACAGTCACACTGAAGCTTTCTTT. It codes for CASSSFRDSHTEAFF.

This clonotype was counted a few times. The rearrangement joins TRBV27 to TRBJ2-4; possibly TRBD1 or TRBD2 for D (5 bases each). CDR3 size: 18 residues. CDR1 is MNHEY, CDR2 SMNVEV, per germline (reference sequence). V was clipped by 1 base and J by 5 bases, with 21 bases between them. CDR3 DNA sequence: TGTGCCAGCAGTTTATATCTAGGTGGGGGTCCTGGAGAAAACATTCAGTACTTC. Residues: CASSLYLGGGPGENIQYF.

V usage is TRBV12-3 or TRBV12-4 and J usage is TRBJ1-4, with D uncertain. This CDR3 region has 13 residues. The V and J ends lost 1 base and 5 bases respectively, with 5 bases between them. The CDR3 sequence is CASSLGTNEKLFF. The CDR3 coding sequence is TGTGCCAGCAGTTTAGGCACGAATGAAAAACTGTTTTTT.

J is TRBJ2-5 and V is TRBV5-5, with TRBD1 identical over 9 bases. The CDR3 consists of 15 residues. The ends lost 2 bases at V and 2 bases at J; junction bases unmatched: 4. From germline, CDR1 is SGHKS and CDR2 YYEKEE (reference sequence). The CDR3 bases are TGTGCCAGCAGCTTTCGACAGGGGGATCAAGAGACCCAGTACTTC. Its protein product is CASSFRQGDQETQYF.

This clonotype has more than one count but fewer than ten. The V gene is TRBV7-8, the J gene TRBJ2-2; D is perhaps TRBD2 (6 bases). The length of the CDR3 is 17 residues. Germline V gene lookup returns CDR1 SGHVS and CDR2 FQNEAQ. Trimming took 0 bases from V and 6 from J, leaving 17 bases between them. CDR3 nucleotides: TGTGCCAGCAGCTTAGCGCGTATCGGCAGGAGGGCCGGGGAGCTGTTTTTT. It codes for CASSLARIGRRAGELFF.

This clonotype was found many times. The rearrangement uses TRBV7-3 and TRBJ2-1, with 10 nucleotides matching TRBD2. CDR3 length equals 18 residues. CDR1 is SGHTA, CDR2 FQGTGA, per germline. J was trimmed by 5 bases and V by 2 bases; bases with no gene match: 12. The CDR3, as DNA: TGTGCCAGCAGCTTAGGTGAGGGGCTAGCGGGAGCCGACAATGAGCAGTTCTTC. Protein: CASSLGEGLAGADNEQFF.

This chain joins TRBV15 and TRBJ2-7; either TRBD1 or TRBD2 may supply D (5 bases each). Germline loops: CDR1 LNHNV, CDR2 YYDKDF (reference sequence). This CDR3 region has 16 residues. V was trimmed by 5 bases and J by 4 bases, leaving 21 bases between them. The chain's CDR3 is CATSVTRLPGPYEQYF. The CDR3 bases are TGTGCCACCAGCGTTACCCGACTACCGGGACCTTACGAGCAGTACTTC.

This clonotype has just a few counts. The gene calls are TRBV6-5 and TRBJ2-7; 9 nucleotides align to TRBD1. CDR1 and CDR2 (germline): MNHEY, SVGAGI. V lost 6 bases and J lost 7; bases outside the gene matches: 10. The length of the CDR3 is 14 residues. CDR3 in DNA: TGTGCCAGCAGCAACCGGGACAGGGTTGTTGAGCAGTACTTC. Protein sequence: CASSNRDRVVEQYF.

This clonotype was counted ten times or more. The chain combines TRBV7-9 with TRBJ2-3; perhaps TRBD1 as D (6 bases). Germline assignment: CDR1 SEHNR and CDR2 FQNEAQ (reference sequence). CDR3 size: 16 residues. Trimming pared 3 bases from V and 2 bases from J, leaving 15 bases between. As DNA, the CDR3 is TGTGCCAGCAGCTTTCGGCCAGGGGTCGTCACAGATACGCAGTATTTT. It encodes CASSFRPGVVTDTQYF.

The gene calls are TRBV11-2 and TRBJ1-1; D call uncertain. Germline loops: CDR1 SGHAT, CDR2 FQNNGV. Trimming took off 1 base at V and 1 base at J, with 22 bases between the two ends. The CDR3 covers 19 residues. For the CDR3, the DNA is TGTGCCAGCAGCTTAGTGATCGGTCGAGGGCCCGGCGGGAACACTGAAGCTTTCTTT. Translation gives CASSLVIGRGPGGNTEAFF.